This is a list of T cell receptor beta chains from one sample in a study of blood T cell repertoires in COVID-19. Repertoires were generated with immunoSEQ multiplex PCR, while TCRdb's copy carries only in-frame clones and drops some. The sample shows a few hundred thousand clones, around 84% of them seen only once. The sequencing input was peripheral blood. The receptors here all came from a woman aged 18-29 years with acute or convalescent COVID-19. Each CDR3 is given with its conserved first and last residue. D genes are given only for firm matches. Where a row states a size, it is once, few, many or the class of an expanded clone; other rows omit it.

abundance	d_gene	v_gene	j_gene	CDR3nt	CDR3aa
.	TRBD2	TRBV19	TRBJ2-1	TGTGCCAGCCGAACAGGAGGCGGGAGCTCCTACAATGAGCAGTTCTTC	CASRTGGGSSYNEQFF
.	TRBD1	TRBV3-1/TRBV3-2	TRBJ1-4	TGTGCCAGCAGCCAAGAACAGGACAGGCTAAGGGGGGAAAAACTGTTTTTT	CASSQEQDRLRGEKLFF
.	TRBD1	TRBV2	TRBJ1-1	TGTGCCAGCAGGGGGACAGCAAACACTGAAGCTTTCTTT	CASRGTANTEAFF
.	.	TRBV28	TRBJ2-7	TGTGCCAGCAGTTTTTCAGGCCAGCAGTACTTC	CASSFSGQQYF
.	TRBD2	TRBV6-6	TRBJ2-7	TGTGCCAGCAGTCTCTCTACTAGCGGGGATTCCTACGAGCAGTACTTC	CASSLSTSGDSYEQYF
.	.	TRBV5-4	TRBJ2-7	TGTGCCAGCAGCGGCCCGGGCCGGACACGGACCTACGAGCAGTACTTC	CASSGPGRTRTYEQYF
few	.	TRBV4-2	TRBJ2-7	TGTGCCAGCAGCCCGAACCCCGACAGCCGCTCCTACGAGCAGTACTTC	CASSPNPDSRSYEQYF
once	TRBD1	TRBV2	TRBJ2-3	TGTGCCAGCAGTGAATTAGGACAGGCCACAGATACGCAGTATTTT	CASSELGQATDTQYF
.	.	TRBV10-1	TRBJ1-5	TGCGCCATAACGGTCGGGATTCAGCCCCAGCATTTT	CAITVGIQPQHF
.	TRBD1	TRBV5-1	TRBJ2-2	TGCGCCAGCAGCCTGGACAGGGGTACCACCGGGGAGCTGTTTTTT	CASSLDRGTTGELFF
.	TRBD2	TRBV10-3	TRBJ2-1	TGTGCCATCAGTGGGACTAGCTCCTACAATGAGCAGTTCTTC	CAISGTSSYNEQFF
.	.	TRBV5-6	TRBJ1-4	TGTGCCAGCAGCTTGCGGGTCACTAATGAAAAACTGTTTTTT	CASSLRVTNEKLFF
once	.	TRBV18	TRBJ1-5	TGTGCCAGCTCACCACAGGGAGATCAGCCCCAGCATTTT	CASSPQGDQPQHF
.	.	TRBV19	TRBJ2-7	TGTGCCAGTAGCGCCTTCAGGGCCTACGAGCAGTACTTC	CASSAFRAYEQYF
.	.	TRBV9	TRBJ2-2	TGTGCCAGCAGCTCCACAACAGAGACCGGGGAGCTGTTTTTT	CASSSTTETGELFF
once	.	TRBV6-5	TRBJ2-7	TGTGCCAGCACGTACAGGGTCCACGAGCAGTACTTC	CASTYRVHEQYF
.	TRBD2	TRBV7-9	TRBJ2-3	TGTGCCAGCACCTTTGGTGGAGCGGGGGGGCGAGATACGCAGTATTTT	CASTFGGAGGRDTQYF
.	.	TRBV10-3	TRBJ1-2	TGTGCCATCAAATTCCAGGGCGGCGACTATGGCTACACCTTC	CAIKFQGGDYGYTF
once	TRBD1	TRBV7-9	TRBJ1-6	TGTGCCAGCAGCCCGTGGACAGGGAATTCACCCCTCCACTTT	CASSPWTGNSPLHF
.	TRBD1	TRBV30	TRBJ1-1	TGTGCCTGGACTAGGACAGGGTGGAACACTGAAGCTTTCTTT	CAWTRTGWNTEAFF